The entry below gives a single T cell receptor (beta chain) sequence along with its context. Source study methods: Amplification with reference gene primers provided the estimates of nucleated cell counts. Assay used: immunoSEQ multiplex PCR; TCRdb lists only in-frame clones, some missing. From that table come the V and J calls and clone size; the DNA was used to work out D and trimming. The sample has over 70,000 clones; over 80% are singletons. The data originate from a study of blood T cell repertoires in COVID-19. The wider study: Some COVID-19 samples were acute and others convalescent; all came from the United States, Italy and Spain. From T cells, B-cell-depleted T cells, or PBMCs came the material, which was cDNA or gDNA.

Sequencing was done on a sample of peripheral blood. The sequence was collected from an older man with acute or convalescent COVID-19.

The CDR3 is CASSTGLAGNRETQYF. In DNA, the CDR3 is TGTGCCAGCAGCACGGGACTAGCGGGGAATCGAGAGACCCAGTACTTC. This sequence joins TRBV5-4 and TRBJ2-5; 13 bases fit TRBD2. Germline-derived CDR1 and CDR2 are SGHNT and YYREEE (reference sequence). The CDR3 sequence is 16 residues long. Trimming at V came to 4 bases and at J to 4 bases, leaving 7 bases not matched to a gene.